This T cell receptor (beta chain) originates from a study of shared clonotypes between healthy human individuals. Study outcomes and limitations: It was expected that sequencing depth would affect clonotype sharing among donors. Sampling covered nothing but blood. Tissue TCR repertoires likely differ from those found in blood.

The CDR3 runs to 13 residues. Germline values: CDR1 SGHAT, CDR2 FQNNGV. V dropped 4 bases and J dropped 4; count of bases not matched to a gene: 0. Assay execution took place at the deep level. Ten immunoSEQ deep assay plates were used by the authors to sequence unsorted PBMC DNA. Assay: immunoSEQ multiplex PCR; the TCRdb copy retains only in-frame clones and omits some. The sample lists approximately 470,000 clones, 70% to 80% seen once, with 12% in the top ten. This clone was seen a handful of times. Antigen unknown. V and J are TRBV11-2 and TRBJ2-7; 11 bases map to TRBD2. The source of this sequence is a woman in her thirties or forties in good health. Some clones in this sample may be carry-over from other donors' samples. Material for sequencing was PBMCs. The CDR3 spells CASSSSGRYEQYF. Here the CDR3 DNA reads TGTGCCAGCAGCTCTAGCGGGAGGTACGAGCAGTACTTC. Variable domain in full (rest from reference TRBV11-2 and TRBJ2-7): EAGVAQSPRYKIIEKRQSVAFWCNPISGHATLYWYQQILGQGPKLLIQFQNNGVVDDSQLPKDRFSAERLKGVDSTLKIQPAKLEDSAVYLCASSSSGRYEQYFGPGTRLTVT.